The clone carrying this T cell receptor (beta chain) was detected a few times. This CDR3 region has 15 residues. From germline, CDR1 is LNHDA and CDR2 SQIVND (reference sequence). Trimming removed 1 base from V and 2 bases from J, with 11 bases in between. These data belong to a study of blood T cell repertoires in COVID-19. As for the study in general: Sources were T cells, B-cell-depleted T cells, or PBMCs; the material itself was cDNA or gDNA.

Assay: immunoSEQ multiplex PCR; the TCRdb copy retains only in-frame clones and omits some. The sample includes about 300,000 clones, more than 85% of them seen just once. The TCR originated in a man aged 65 to 79 with acute or convalescent COVID-19. The sequenced sample consisted of peripheral blood. The chain links TRBV19 to TRBJ1-2; D gene unclear. The CDR3 bases are TGTGCCAGTAGTATAGGCCCAGGATCCAACTATGGCTACACCTTC. It translates to CASSIGPGSNYGYTF. The whole variable domain, remainder taken from reference TRBV19 and TRBJ1-2, is DGGITQSPKYLFRKEGQNVTLSCEQNLNHDAMYWYRQDPGQGLRLIYYSQIVNDFQKGDIAEGYSVSREKKESFPLTVTSAQKNPTAFYLCASSIGPGSNYGYTFGSGTRLTVV.